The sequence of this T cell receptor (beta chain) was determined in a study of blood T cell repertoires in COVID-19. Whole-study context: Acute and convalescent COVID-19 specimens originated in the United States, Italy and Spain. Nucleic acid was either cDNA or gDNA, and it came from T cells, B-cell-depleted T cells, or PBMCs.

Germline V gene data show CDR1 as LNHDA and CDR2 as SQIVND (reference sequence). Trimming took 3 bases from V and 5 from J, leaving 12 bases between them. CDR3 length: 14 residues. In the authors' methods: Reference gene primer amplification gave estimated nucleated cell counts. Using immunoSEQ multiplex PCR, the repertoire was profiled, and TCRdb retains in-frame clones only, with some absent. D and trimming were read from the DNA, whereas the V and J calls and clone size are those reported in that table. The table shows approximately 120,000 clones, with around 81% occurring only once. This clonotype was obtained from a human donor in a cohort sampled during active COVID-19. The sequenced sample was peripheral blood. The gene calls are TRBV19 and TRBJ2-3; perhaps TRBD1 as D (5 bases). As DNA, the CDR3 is TGTGCCAGTAGTATGTGGCAGGGTGAAGATACGCAGTATTTT. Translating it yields CASSMWQGEDTQYF.